These 21 T cell receptor beta chains were sequenced from one sample in a study of blood T cell repertoires in COVID-19. Profiling relied on immunoSEQ multiplex PCR, and the TCRdb table lists in-frame clones only, not all of them. The sample comprises about 210,000 clones, approximately 86% of which are singletons, and 1.5% rests with the top ten. Material: peripheral blood. These receptors all come from a man in his late teens or twenties with active or convalescent COVID-19.

J is TRBJ1-3 and V is TRBV3-1 (or the pseudogene TRBV3-2); TRBD1 aligns across 7 bases. V lost 0 bases and J lost 1; bases outside the gene matches: 6. In germline, CDR1 is LGHDT, CDR2 YNNKEL (reference sequence). The CDR3 runs to 17 residues. The CDR3 nucleotides read TGTGCCAGCAGCCAAGATGTAGGGGGCTCATCTGGAAACACCATATATTTT. This codes for CASSQDVGGSSGNTIYF.

V is TRBV5-1 and J is TRBJ2-3; TRBD2 might be the D (7 bases). Deletions cut 4 bases from V and 2 bases from J, with 20 bases between. CDR3 size: 17 residues. Germline V gives CDR1 SGHRS, CDR2 YFSETQ. DNA of the CDR3: TGCGCCAGCAGCCTTTACAGTGGGGGGGCTAACACAGATACGCAGTATTTT. This sequence encodes CASSLYSGGANTDTQYF.

The V call is TRBV12-3 or TRBV12-4, the J call TRBJ1-1; D gene ambiguous. CDR3 length equals 13 residues. V was clipped by 3 bases and J by 1 base, with 6 bases between them. The CDR3 protein is CASSFSSNTEAFF. The CDR3 DNA reads as TGTGCCAGCAGTTTTTCGTCGAACACTGAAGCTTTCTTT.

This chain joins TRBV2 and TRBJ2-1; perhaps TRBD1 as D (5 bases). The CDR3 spans 13 residues. CDR1 SNHLY and CDR2 FYNNEI come from the germline V gene. V was clipped by 11 bases and J by 10 bases, with 21 bases between them. CDR3: CAQLSQGAGEQFF. The CDR3 DNA sequence: TGTGCCCAGCTTTCACAAGGGGCTGGGGAGCAGTTCTTC.

Regarding this clone: The sample carries other DNA sequences with the same CDR3. This sequence joins TRBV28 and TRBJ2-1, with D hard to call. CDR3 size: 11 residues. Per germline, CDR1 MDHEN and CDR2 SYDVKM. The V end was cut by 2 bases, the J end by 10 bases, with 6 bases between. The CDR3 coding sequence is TGTGCCAGCAGTTTAAGTGGCGAGCAGTTCTTC. This gives the protein CASSLSGEQFF.

The V and J genes are TRBV5-1 and TRBJ2-7; 8 positions agree with TRBD1. Germline-derived CDR1 and CDR2 are SGHRS and YFSETQ. CDR3 length: 13 residues. Trimming took 3 bases from V and 2 from J; bases not matched to a gene: 1. The CDR3 spells CASSSTGAYEQYF. The CDR3 region has the DNA TGCGCCAGCAGCTCGACAGGGGCCTACGAGCAGTACTTC.

The rearrangement links TRBV9 to TRBJ1-2; D call uncertain. The germline CDR1 and CDR2 sequences are SGDLS and YYNGEE. V gave up 0 bases and J gave up 7 bases, with 16 bases separating them. CDR3 length: 15 residues. Here the CDR3 reads CASSVEGAGSLGYTF. The DNA for the CDR3 is TGTGCCAGCAGCGTAGAAGGAGCGGGCTCGCTTGGCTACACCTTC.

This clone has only one observation. V gene TRBV19 combines with J gene TRBJ2-7; a weak D match, TRBD2 (6 bases). V dropped 6 bases and J dropped 3 bases, with 15 bases sitting between them. CDR3 size: 14 residues. Germline loops: CDR1 LNHDA, CDR2 SQIVND (reference sequence). The DNA for the CDR3 is TGTGCCAGTAGGCGGGACGGCGGTTACTACGAGCAGTACTTC. Encoded protein: CASRRDGGYYEQYF.

The V gene is TRBV11-3, the J gene TRBJ2-1; possible D gene TRBD1, 6 bases. The CDR3 consists of 13 residues. Trimming left V 2 bases short and J 8 bases short, with 10 bases between. CDR1 and CDR2 from the germline V gene are SGHNT and YENEEA. DNA for the CDR3: TGTGCCAGCAGCTTATCCAGGGGCTATGAGCAGTTCTTC. Its protein product is CASSLSRGYEQFF.

This clone was recorded a few times. The chain recombines TRBV2 with TRBJ1-1, with 7 bases matching TRBD1. Germline CDR1 is SNHLY and CDR2 is FYNNEI. The CDR3 is 14 residues long. With 6 bases clipped from V and 6 bases from J, the junction kept 10 bases outside the gene matches. CDR3 in amino acids: CASRNWDSAAEAFF. For the CDR3, the DNA is TGTGCCAGCAGGAATTGGGACAGTGCGGCTGAAGCTTTCTTT.

In this sample, this clone turned up once. V usage is TRBV11-2 and J usage is TRBJ2-5; possibly TRBD2 for D (6 bases). Trimming took 3 bases from V and 5 from J, leaving 13 bases between them. CDR1 is SGHAT, CDR2 FQNNGV, per germline. There are 14 residues in the CDR3. CDR3 in DNA: TGTGCCAGCAGCTTCGGAGGGAAGGAGGAGACCCAGTACTTC. The encoded protein is CASSFGGKEETQYF.

This clone was seen only once. This sequence joins TRBV19 and TRBJ2-1; the match to TRBD2 covers 9 bases. The CDR3 consists of 14 residues. The germline CDR1 and CDR2 sequences are LNHDA and SQIVND (reference sequence). J lost 1 base, V lost 7 bases, and 2 bases had no gene match. For the CDR3, the DNA is TGTGCCAGTAATAGCGGGAGATCCTACAATGAGCAGTTCTTC. This encodes CASNSGRSYNEQFF.

The chain couples TRBV12-3 or TRBV12-4 to TRBJ2-5, with 7 nucleotides matching TRBD2. The CDR3 totals 13 residues. V lost 5 bases, J lost 5 bases, and 5 bases stayed unmatched. The CDR3 nucleotides are TGTGCCAGCAGTACACTGGGGGGGGAGACCCAGTACTTC. Its protein is CASSTLGGETQYF.

This chain uses TRBV6-5 with TRBJ2-7, with TRBD1 identical over 11 bases. The CDR3 is 15 residues long. Germline lookup yields CDR1 MNHEY and CDR2 SVGAGI. J gave up 3 bases and V 2 bases, and 3 bases lay outside the gene matches. The CDR3 reads CASSYHGTGGYEQYF. In DNA, the CDR3 is TGTGCCAGCAGTTACCACGGGACAGGGGGCTACGAGCAGTACTTC.

The J gene is TRBJ2-7, the V gene TRBV6-5, with D possibly being TRBD2 (5 bases). V was clipped by 0 bases and J by 3 bases, with 9 bases between them. The CDR3 extends over 14 amino acids. Germline V gives CDR1 MNHEY, CDR2 SVGAGI. The CDR3 region is CASSYSPRGYEQYF. The CDR3 DNA follows: TGTGCCAGCAGTTACTCACCCCGGGGCTACGAGCAGTACTTC.

The genes are TRBV14 and TRBJ2-5, with D perhaps matching TRBD2 (5 bases). Per germline, CDR1 SGHDN and CDR2 FVKESK. V lost 1 base and J 4 bases, leaving 10 bases between the germline ends. The length of the CDR3 is 14 residues. Here the CDR3 reads CASSQAGFLETQYF. CDR3 in DNA: TGTGCCAGCAGCCAAGCGGGGTTTCTAGAGACCCAGTACTTC.

A note on this clone: It is unclear where the CDR3 begins or ends on the DNA, so no DNA is shown, and the CDR3 is as TCRdb lists it. The V gene is TRBV6-5, the J gene TRBJ2-7; the table assigns TRBD1, which was not confirmed against the DNA. Germline V gene sequence: CDR1 MNHEY, CDR2 SVGAGI. The CDR3 has 15 residues if both end residues are counted. The chain's CDR3 is CASRRSGQGSYEQYF.

This sequence joins TRBV5-1 and TRBJ1-4; 9 bases agree with TRBD1. The V gene end was trimmed by 5 bases and the J gene end by 5 bases; junction bases not matched to a gene: 4. The length of the CDR3 is 14 residues. Germline lookup yields CDR1 SGHRS and CDR2 YFSETQ. Here the CDR3 reads CASSSGTGNEKLFF. CDR3 nucleotides: TGCGCCAGCAGTTCAGGGACAGGGAATGAAAAACTGTTTTTT. Using reference TRBV5-1 and TRBJ1-4 for the parts outside the CDR3, the full variable domain is KAGVTQTPRYLIKTRGQQVTLSCSPISGHRSVSWYQQTPGQGLQFLFEYFSETQRNKGNFPGRFSGRQFSNSRSEMNVSTLELGDSALYLCASSSGTGNEKLFFGSGTQLSVL.

The CDR3 loop reads CASSLEVTSGYEQFF. The CDR3 DNA is TGTGCCAGCAGCTTAGAGGTGACTAGCGGCTATGAGCAGTTCTTC. V is TRBV11-2 and J is TRBJ2-1; TRBD2 agrees at 9 bases. The CDR3 contains 15 residues. Losses at the gene ends were 0 bases for V and 8 bases for J; bases not matched to a gene: 5. Germline V CDR1 and CDR2: SGHAT, FQNNGV.

This clone was seen a single time. V and J are TRBV4-2 and TRBJ1-4, with unresolved D. CDR3 length: 14 amino acids. Germline CDR1 LGHNA, CDR2 YNFKEQ. The germline V and J ends were trimmed by 1 base and 4 bases, with 7 bases remaining between them. The CDR3 region is CASSQGESNEKLFF. CDR3 DNA sequence: TGTGCCAGCAGCCAAGGAGAGAGTAATGAAAAACTGTTTTTT.

This chain links TRBV7-2 with TRBJ2-1; D may be TRBD1 (5 bases). The CDR3 length is 16 residues. The V gene's germline CDR1 is SGHTA and CDR2 FQGNSA. The V and J ends lost 7 bases and 4 bases respectively, with 20 bases between them. The DNA of the CDR3 is TGTGCCAGCACCCAGAACCCCGGACACACTTACAATGAGCAGTTCTTC. It codes for CASTQNPGHTYNEQFF. Variable domain in full (rest from reference TRBV7-2 and TRBJ2-1): GAGVSQSPSNKVTEKGKDVELRCDPISGHTALYWYRQSLGQGLEFLIYFQGNSAPDKSGLPSDRFSAERTGGSVSTLTIQRTQQEDSAVYLCASTQNPGHTYNEQFFGPGTRLTVL.